This T cell receptor (beta chain) appears in the sequencing data of a study of CD8+CD57+ T cells in acquired aplastic anemia (dated by TCRdb to 2016 to 2018). The study in broad terms: A mean of about 3.2 ug of DNA, ranging from about 0.2 to 27.4 ug, was extracted from sorted CD4+ and CD8+ cells. What the authors observed across the whole study: Between patients and healthy controls, no significant difference in CD8+ Simpson's diversity was found (P=0.060). Some 31 CD8+ CDR3 sequences were shared between patients and controls but appeared highly expressed in patients and within their immunodominant clones.

Trimmed from V: 6 bases; trimmed from J: 2 bases; junction bases lacking a gene match: 11. Spanning cysteine to phenylalanine, the CDR3 consists of 18 amino acids. Kept here is only the CDR3 DNA, which spans 54 bases and is read in frame from base 1. The germline V gene provides CDR1 SNHLY and CDR2 FYNNEI. This clonotype was seen many times. The specificity of this receptor is unknown. Base-call qualities are not available, and no considerably larger clone is one nucleotide away. In the study, sorted CD4+ and CD8+ blood T cells from patients with severe aplastic anemia and from healthy subjects underwent deep sequencing of TCR repertoires. Ficoll-Paque density gradient centrifugation was used to isolate peripheral blood mononuclear cells. Before DNA was extracted, CD4+ and CD8+ T cells were sorted using either FACS or magnetic beads. Genomic DNA served as template for TCR beta VDJ combination and CDR3 sequence profiling. An Illumina HiSeq 2000 was used for TCR repertoire sequencing. As for the authors' bioinformatics: TRBV/TRBJ rearrangement plots, CDR3 size and DJ length profiles, and Simpson's diversity index were used to evaluate the repertoires. The most abundant DNA sequence in the deep sequencing data was defined as the immunodominant clone. CDR3 amino acid sequences were screened for sharing across subjects and were compared with published repertoires and the VDJdb database. TCRdb's own reprocessing of the public reads used fastp at Q25 and MiXCR and kept productive beta chains. All rows with the same CDR3 protein become a single entry with the most common DNA and genes. The V and J calls, along with clone size, are taken from TCRdb and not from the paper's own processing. The sample includes 300,000 or so distinct CDR3 sequences, with roughly three fifths observed a single time. The top ten constitute roughly 8% of the sample.

The V gene is TRBV2 and the J gene is TRBJ2-6, and TRBD1 aligns with 9 junction nucleotides. Sequenced: sorted CD4+, CD8+, or CD8+CD57+ T cells (not recorded which) from PBMCs. This clonotype was obtained from a human donor with severe aplastic anemia or a healthy control (not recorded which). The DNA reads as follows: TGTGCCAGCAGCGACAGGGGGGGGGTATCCCCTGGGGCCAACGTCCTGACTTTC. This translates into CASSDRGGVSPGANVLTF.